The 18 T cell receptor beta chains listed next were all sequenced from one sample in a study of blood T cell repertoires in COVID-19. Produced via immunoSEQ multiplex PCR; TCRdb's table is partial and in-frame only. The sample includes over 150,000 clones, approximately 90% of them seen just once. Sequencing was performed on peripheral blood. These receptors were taken from a man between 45 and 60 years old who had recovered from COVID-19.

This clone has a single count. The rearrangement links TRBV6-5 to TRBJ2-7; TRBD1 might be the D (6 bases). The CDR3 consists of 12 residues. Looked up from germline, CDR1 is MNHEY and CDR2 is SVGAGI. The germline V and J ends were trimmed by 7 bases and 1 base, with 8 bases remaining between them. The CDR3 here is CASIGQSYEQYF. The DNA of the CDR3 is TGTGCCAGCATTGGACAGTCCTACGAGCAGTACTTC.

This chain uses TRBV23-1 with TRBJ1-5; 7 positions agree with TRBD1. TRBV23-1 is identified as an open reading frame with a role that is uncertain. This CDR3 comprises 16 residues. Trimming at V came to 11 bases and at J to 2 bases, leaving 15 bases not matched to a gene. The CDR3 here is CARGWAGGLCNQPQHF. CDR3 sequence (DNA): TGCGCCCGGGGCTGGGCAGGGGGATTGTGCAATCAGCCCCAGCATTTT.

The chain is built from TRBV18 and TRBJ1-2, with 7 bases fitting TRBD1. Germline CDR1 is KGHSH and CDR2 is LQKENI. V lost 0 bases, J lost 5 bases, and 6 bases stayed unmatched. There are 15 residues in the CDR3. This chain's CDR3 is CASSPPTGPRYGYTF. In DNA, the CDR3 is TGTGCCAGCTCACCACCGACAGGGCCTCGATATGGCTACACCTTC.

The chain has TRBV5-4 and TRBJ2-6; 11 bases match TRBD2. V gave up 4 bases and J gave up 0 bases; unmatched junction bases: 6. CDR3 length: 18 residues. Looked up from germline, CDR1 is SGHNT and CDR2 is YYREEE (reference sequence). This CDR3 is CASSLPTSGVSGANVLTF. The CDR3 DNA is TGTGCCAGCAGCCTCCCGACTAGCGGGGTCTCTGGGGCCAACGTCCTGACTTTC.

The genes are TRBV4-1 and TRBJ2-1, with TRBD2 matching over 9 bases. Germline V gene data show CDR1 as MGHRA and CDR2 as YSYEKL. CDR3 length equals 17 residues. The trim removed 0 bases at V and 8 bases at J, leaving 11 bases unmatched. The DNA for the CDR3 is TGCGCCAGCAGCCAAGAAGCGGCGGGAGGGCCGCGTTATGAGCAGTTCTTC. Encoded protein: CASSQEAAGGPRYEQFF.

This chain uses TRBV24-1 with TRBJ2-2; tentatively, D is TRBD1 (5 bases). There are 14 residues in the CDR3. CDR1 and CDR2 from the germline V gene are KGHDR and SFDVKD. Trimming pared 9 bases from V and 7 bases from J, leaving 17 bases between. The CDR3 bases are TGTGCCACCCCGGACATTGGGAAGGGCGGGGAGCTGTTTTTT. Amino acid sequence: CATPDIGKGGELFF.

A remark on this clone: At one boundary the junction diverges from the germline segment, which might be a read error. The genes are TRBV29-1 and TRBJ2-1; possible D gene TRBD2, 5 bases. This CDR3 contains 11 residues. The germline CDR1 and CDR2 sequences are SQVTM and ANQGSEA. The CDR3 coding sequence is TGCAGCGTCGTGGTGGAGGTTGAGCCGTTCTTC. This sequence encodes CSVVVEVEPFF.

The rearrangement joins TRBV30 to TRBJ1-2; tentative D call: TRBD1 (5 bases). V was shortened by 0 bases and J by 9 bases, with 11 bases between the two germline ends. The CDR3 runs 12 residues. CDR1 is GTSNPN and CDR2 is SVGIG in the germline V gene (reference sequence). The CDR3 DNA follows: TGTGCCTGGAGTGTACGCGGGGGACGCTACACCTTC. Residues: CAWSVRGGRYTF.

The sample holds one count of this clone. The rearrangement uses TRBV29-1 and TRBJ1-1; perhaps TRBD1 as D (5 bases). From germline, CDR1 is SQVTM and CDR2 ANQGSEA. The CDR3 has 13 amino acids. Between the trimmed V and J ends, which lost 6 bases and 4 bases, there was a span of 15 bases. CDR3 sequence (DNA): TGCAGCGTCCTACAGGAGACCGCCACTGAAGCTTTCTTT. It encodes CSVLQETATEAFF.

V gene TRBV5-6 combines with J gene TRBJ2-4; the match to TRBD2 covers 12 bases. Per the germline V gene, CDR1 is SGHDT and CDR2 is YYEEEE. V was clipped by 0 bases and J by 5 bases; unmatched bases: 9. The CDR3 has 18 residues. CDR3 nucleotides: TGTGCCAGCAGCTTGGCGGGGCTAGCGGGGGGGCTTCAAAACATTCAGTACTTC. Its protein product is CASSLAGLAGGLQNIQYF.

V and J are TRBV7-6 and TRBJ2-1; 11 nucleotides match TRBD2. This CDR3 is built from 19 residues. Germline CDR1 is SGHVS and CDR2 is FNYEAQ. The ends lost 2 bases at V and 4 bases at J; junction bases unmatched: 13. CDR3 nucleotides: TGTGCCAGCAGCTTAAATTCGGGTGGACCTAGCGGGGGGTACAATGAGCAGTTCTTC. It specifies CASSLNSGGPSGGYNEQFF.

The CDR3 nucleotides are TGTGCCAGCAGCTACCAAGGGGCCCCGGCTGGCTACACCTTC. Its protein is CASSYQGAPAGYTF. V usage is TRBV6-5 and J usage is TRBJ1-2; maybe TRBD1 (5 bases). V was cut by 6 bases and J by 7 bases, with 18 bases left in between. This CDR3 contains 14 residues. CDR1 and CDR2 (germline): MNHEY, SVGAGI.

The chain carries TRBV2 and TRBJ2-1; 9 bases agree with TRBD2. The J segment lost 1 base and the V segment lost 6 bases, leaving 4 bases of the junction unmatched. Germline V gene data show CDR1 as SNHLY and CDR2 as FYNNEI. The CDR3 sequence is 15 residues long. The CDR3 DNA follows: TGTGCCAGCAGGTCTAGCGGGGTATCCTACAATGAGCAGTTCTTC. Amino acid sequence: CASRSSGVSYNEQFF.

This chain joins TRBV6-5 and TRBJ2-3, with TRBD2 matching 7 bases. The CDR3 spans 14 residues. V was pared by 6 bases and J by 0 bases, with 3 bases of the junction left unmatched. In germline, CDR1 is MNHEY, CDR2 SVGAGI. CDR3 loop: CASSGGGSTDTQYF. DNA for the CDR3: TGTGCCAGCAGCGGCGGGGGAAGCACAGATACGCAGTATTTT.

The J gene is TRBJ1-5, the V gene TRBV28; D not certain. The ends were cut back, 7 bases at V and 4 bases at J, with 8 bases in the middle. The CDR3 covers 12 residues. Germline-derived CDR1 and CDR2 are MDHEN and SYDVKM. The CDR3 DNA reads as TGTGCCAGCACCTTTTCGAATCAGCCCCAGCATTTT. This sequence encodes CASTFSNQPQHF.

V and J are TRBV7-2 and TRBJ2-5, with D perhaps matching TRBD1 (6 bases). Trimming stripped 5 bases from V and 4 bases from J, with 17 bases between. CDR1 and CDR2 (germline): SGHTA, FQGNSA. The CDR3 sequence is 15 residues long. For the CDR3, the DNA is TGTGCCAGCAGCCCTATGCAGGGGAATCGAGAGACCCAGTACTTC. It encodes CASSPMQGNRETQYF.

V and J are TRBV6-1 and TRBJ2-7; 7 positions agree with TRBD2. The V and J ends lost 2 bases and 5 bases, in that order; junction bases with no gene match: 9. CDR3 length equals 15 residues. In germline, CDR1 is MNHNS, CDR2 SASEGT. Written as DNA, the CDR3 is TGTGCCAGCAGTGAATCTGGGGGGGTACTGAACGAGCAGTACTTC. This translates into CASSESGGVLNEQYF.

The chain carries TRBV13 and TRBJ2-1; 7 positions agree with TRBD1. Looked up from germline, CDR1 is PRHDT and CDR2 is FYEKMQ (reference sequence). The CDR3 has 14 amino acids. Trimming removed 5 bases from V and 9 bases from J; junction bases left unmatched: 10. CDR3 sequence: CASSANRGPAEQFF. CDR3 nucleotides: TGTGCCAGCAGCGCTAACAGGGGACCGGCTGAGCAGTTCTTC.